Presented here are 10 T cell receptor beta chains from one specimen sequenced in a study of OX40 agonist ivuxolimab in advanced cancers. Profiled with immunoSEQ multiplex PCR; TCRdb holds only in-frame clones, not every one. The table has around 79,000 clones, roughly 90% seen once; the top ten hold 8.5% to 10%. Sample: CD4+ or CD8+ T cells sorted from blood, taken in a trial of the OX40 agonist ivuxolimab. The receptors were sampled from an adult with an advanced solid tumor such as melanoma, head and neck, liver or kidney cancer.

V is TRBV6-1 and J is TRBJ2-1; D is unresolved. From germline, CDR1 is MNHNS and CDR2 SASEGT. There are 15 residues in the CDR3. V lost 7 bases and J lost 0, with 13 bases in between. CDR3 loop: CASMISQSSYNEQFF. The CDR3 DNA is TGTGCCAGCATGATCAGTCAGAGCTCCTACAATGAGCAGTTCTTC.

The CDR3 DNA reads TGTGCCAGCAGCTTCGACAGTGAAGCTTTCTTT. It encodes CASSFDSEAFF. This rearrangement joins TRBV7-9 to TRBJ1-1, with D perhaps TRBD1 (5 bases). This CDR3 contains 11 residues. The germline V and J ends were trimmed by 3 bases and 7 bases, with 6 bases remaining between them. The germline CDR1 and CDR2 sequences are SEHNR and FQNEAQ (reference sequence).

The chain links TRBV25-1 to TRBJ2-3; D uncertain. Trimming removed 0 bases at V and 5 bases at J, with 6 bases between. The CDR3 runs 13 residues. The germline CDR1 and CDR2 sequences are MGHDK and SYGVNS. CDR3: CASSEYKRDTQYF. In DNA, the CDR3 is TGTGCCAGCAGTGAATATAAACGAGATACGCAGTATTTT. Full variable domain (outside the CDR3, taken from reference TRBV25-1 and TRBJ2-3): EADIYQTPRYLVIGTGKKITLECSQTMGHDKMYWYQQDPGMELHLIHYSYGVNSTEKGDLSSESTVSRIRTEHFPLTLESARPSHTSQYLCASSEYKRDTQYFGPGTRLTVL.

The chain recombines TRBV9 with TRBJ1-6; 9 nucleotides agree with TRBD1. J was trimmed by 7 bases and V by 4 bases; bases with no gene match: 9. The CDR3 is made up of 16 amino acids. Germline loops: CDR1 SGDLS, CDR2 YYNGEE. The DNA of the CDR3 is TGTGCCAGCAGCAACCCCGGGACAGGGCAAAATTCACCCCTCCACTTT. Its protein is CASSNPGTGQNSPLHF.

The chain links TRBV6-6 to TRBJ2-1, with no clear D. V lost 0 bases and J lost 7, with 1 base in between. This CDR3 is 11 amino acids long. Germline CDR1 is MNHNY and CDR2 is SVGAGI (reference sequence). This CDR3 is CASSYSNEQFF. The CDR3 DNA is TGTGCCAGCAGTTACTCTAATGAGCAGTTCTTC.

The CDR3 coding sequence is TGTGCCAGCAGGGGGACCACAGATACGCAGTATTTT. Residues: CASRGTTDTQYF. The V and J genes are TRBV9 and TRBJ2-3, with D perhaps matching TRBD1 or TRBD2 (5 bases each). The CDR3 is 12 amino acids. V was cut by 5 bases and J by 2 bases, with 6 bases left in between. CDR1 SGDLS and CDR2 YYNGEE come from the germline V gene.

The chain couples TRBV6-6 to TRBJ2-2; 9 positions match TRBD1. After removal of 2 bases from V and 7 bases from J, the junction contained 5 bases not matched to a gene. Germline CDR1 and CDR2: MNHNY and SVGAGI (reference sequence). The CDR3 extends over 15 amino acids. In nucleotides, the CDR3 is TGTGCCAGCAGTTACGACACAGGGGGCTTCGGGGAGCTGTTTTTT. Its protein is CASSYDTGGFGELFF.

The chain links TRBV5-5 to TRBJ2-7; 7 nucleotides match TRBD1. This CDR3 contains 17 residues. V lost 4 bases and J lost 2; bases outside the gene matches: 15. Germline lookup yields CDR1 SGHKS and CDR2 YYEKEE (reference sequence). CDR3 sequence: CASSLGSLRDRAYEQYF. CDR3 sequence (DNA): TGTGCCAGCAGCCTGGGGTCACTCCGGGACAGAGCCTACGAGCAGTACTTC.

This chain joins TRBV4-1 and TRBJ1-5; possibly TRBD1 for D (5 bases). Trimming removed 1 base from V and 5 bases from J, with 15 bases in between. Germline V gene sequence: CDR1 MGHRA, CDR2 YSYEKL. This CDR3 contains 16 residues. The CDR3 here is CASSQVSGQGYQPQHF. The DNA of the CDR3 is TGCGCCAGCAGCCAAGTTTCTGGGCAGGGATATCAGCCCCAGCATTTT.

The CDR3 loop reads CASSYGGAETQYF. In DNA form, the CDR3 reads TGTGCCAGCAGTTACGGGGGGGCGGAGACCCAGTACTTC. The V and J genes are TRBV27 and TRBJ2-5, with 8 bases identical to TRBD2. V lost 4 bases to trimming and J lost 5 bases; unmatched junction nucleotides: 3. The CDR3 covers 13 residues. Germline V gene lookup returns CDR1 MNHEY and CDR2 SMNVEV (reference sequence).